This T cell receptor beta chain was identified during a study of blood T cell repertoires in COVID-19 (dated by TCRdb to the early 2020s). A note on the overall study: Collaborator samples came from the United States, Italy and Spain and covered acute and convalescent phases of COVID-19. The prospective study material was composed of cDNA or gDNA derived from T cells, B-cell-depleted T cells, or PBMCs. The dataset comprised deeply sampled blood TCRbeta repertoires from subjects exposed to, actively infected with, or recovered from COVID-19. The repertoires were released in a freely available public database intended as a resource for research on the immune response to SARS-CoV-2. The samples were drawn from the first 160 participants of the ongoing ImmuneRACE study and from 950 to 1,500 subjects provided by 6 global collaborators. A de-identified subject ID, COVID-19 status, age in years and sex were almost always included in the sample metadata. HLA class I and class II types, where available, came from metadata supplied by the sample provider rather than from assay-based typing. Study-wide conclusions, independent of this receptor: The quantity of clinical and demographic metadata differed by source and by participant and was supplied without curation.

TCRbeta CDR3 regions were amplified from genomic DNA using the immunoSEQ Assay, a bias-controlled multiplex PCR. The published analysis was carried out like this. The number of nucleated cells in each sample was estimated from the amplification of reference gene primers within the assay. To quantify the absolute abundance of each unique TCRbeta CDR3 rearrangement, sequence reads were collapsed and filtered. For each sample, productive Simpson clonality was calculated by taking the square root of Simpson's diversity index across productive rearrangements. TCRdb holds this immuneACCESS table with in-frame rearrangements only. Some clones are missing; in checked studies, unresolved V genes explain under half, and the rest has no known cause. That table gives V, J and clone size, and the DNA gave D and trimming. In all, the sample holds a few hundred thousand clones, and about 90% of those were seen once. More than 0.55% of the sample rests with the top ten.

Enrolling through a virtual design, the prospective study's participants ranged in age from about 18 to 100 years and lived across roughly 23 United States geographic areas. To assign participants to cohorts, the prospective study relied on clinical history that participants themselves reported in a screening survey and a study questionnaire. ImmuneRACE Cohort 3 recovered participants were defined by two consecutive negative NP/OP PCR tests, healthcare professional clearance, or symptom resolution. Each participant in the prospective study had whole blood, serum and a nasopharyngeal or oropharyngeal swab collected by mobile phlebotomists. Participants in the prospective study had the option to provide additional blood draws and questionnaires over a roughly two-month period. Before DNA extraction, prospective study blood samples were shipped either frozen or at room temperature. In the case of this clone: Its recognized antigen is unknown. The input lacks base qualities; no much larger clone sits a single base away.

What was sequenced was PBMCs or T cells enriched from blood (not recorded which). The sequence was collected from a man between 18 and 29 years old who had recovered from COVID-19.

The DNA reads as follows: TGCGCCAGCAGCTTGGGGCCCCGCGAGCAGTACTTC. Translated, it reads CASSLGPREQYF. The rearrangement joined TRBV5-1 to TRBJ2-7, with no confident D gene call. Cut back by 0 bases and 6 bases, the V and J ends lie 7 bases apart. The germline V gene supplies CDR1 SGHRS and CDR2 YFSETQ. From the cysteine up to the phenylalanine, the CDR3 has a length of 12 residues. CDR3 DNA is the only sequence kept; it has 36 bases, read in frame from the first base.